The T cell receptor beta chain described here comes from a study of cytomegalovirus exposure and HLA in healthy donors. The V segment lost 9 bases and the J segment 1 base; nucleotides outside the gene matches: 8. This CDR3 spans 14 amino acids. CDR1 and CDR2 (germline): MDHEN, SYDVKM. Vbeta (60) and Jbeta (13) primers were used in the PCR. TCRdb's table, derived via immunoSEQ multiplex PCR, lists solely in-frame clones and lacks some. The sample has some 44,000 clones; roughly 90% are singletons. J is TRBJ2-7 and V is TRBV28, with 8 bases aligning to TRBD1. This receptor was taken from a woman aged 35 to 49 in good health and CMV-seropositive. The sequencing sample was made of PBMCs. CDR3 sequence reads: CASHPGQASYEQYF. Written as DNA, the CDR3 is TGTGCCAGTCACCCGGGACAGGCTTCCTACGAGCAGTACTTC.